The sequence of this TCR beta chain was determined in a study of cytomegalovirus exposure and HLA in healthy donors. Across the whole study: Caucasian-associated ancestry cluster membership applied to about 80% of several hundred genotyped donors. Points from the study as a whole: DRB1 showed the most TCR associations and HLA-C the fewest in a later analysis, as rates varied by HLA locus.

In the case of this clone: Its antigen is currently unknown.

Researchers ran the PCR with 60 Vbeta and 13 Jbeta primers. Repertoires were generated with immunoSEQ multiplex PCR, while TCRdb's copy carries only in-frame clones and drops some. The sample holds a few hundred thousand clones, about 77% seen once. With 5 bases clipped from V and 3 bases from J, the junction kept 10 bases outside the gene matches. Germline loops: CDR1 MNHNY, CDR2 SVGAGI (reference sequence). This CDR3 has 15 amino acids. What was sequenced was PBMCs. V and J are TRBV6-6 and TRBJ2-7, with 7 bases that match TRBD2. This TCR derives from a woman under 40 in good health and CMV-seronegative. The CDR3 here is CASSRAGEGFYEQYF. In nucleotides, the CDR3 is TGTGCCAGCAGTCGGGCCGGGGAGGGGTTCTACGAGCAGTACTTC.